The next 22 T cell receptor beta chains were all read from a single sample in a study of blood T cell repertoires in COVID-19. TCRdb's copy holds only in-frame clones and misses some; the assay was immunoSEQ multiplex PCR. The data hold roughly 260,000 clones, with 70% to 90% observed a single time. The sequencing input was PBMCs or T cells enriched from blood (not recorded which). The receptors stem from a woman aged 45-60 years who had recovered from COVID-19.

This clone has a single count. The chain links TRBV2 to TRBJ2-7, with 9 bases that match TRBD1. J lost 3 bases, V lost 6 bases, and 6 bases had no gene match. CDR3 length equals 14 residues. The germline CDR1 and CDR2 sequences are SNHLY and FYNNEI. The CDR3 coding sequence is TGTGCCAGCAGGGCCGGGACAGGGAACTACGAGCAGTACTTC. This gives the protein CASRAGTGNYEQYF.

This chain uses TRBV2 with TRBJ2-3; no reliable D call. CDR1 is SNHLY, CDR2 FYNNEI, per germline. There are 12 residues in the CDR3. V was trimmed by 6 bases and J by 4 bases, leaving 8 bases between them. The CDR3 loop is CASRPLADTQYF. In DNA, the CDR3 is TGTGCCAGCAGGCCCCTAGCAGATACGCAGTATTTT.

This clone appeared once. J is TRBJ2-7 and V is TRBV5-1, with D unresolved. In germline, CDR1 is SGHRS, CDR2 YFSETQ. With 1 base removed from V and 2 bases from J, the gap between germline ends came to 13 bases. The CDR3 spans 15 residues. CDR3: CASSLLGDVTYEQYF. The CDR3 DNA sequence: TGCGCCAGCAGCTTGTTAGGAGATGTTACCTACGAGCAGTACTTC.

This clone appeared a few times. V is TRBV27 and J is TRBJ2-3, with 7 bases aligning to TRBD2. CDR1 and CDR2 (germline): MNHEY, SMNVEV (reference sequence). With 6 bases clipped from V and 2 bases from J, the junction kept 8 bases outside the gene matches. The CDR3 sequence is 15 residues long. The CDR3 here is CASRAAGVYTDTQYF. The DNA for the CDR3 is TGTGCCAGCAGAGCGGCGGGGGTTTACACAGATACGCAGTATTTT.

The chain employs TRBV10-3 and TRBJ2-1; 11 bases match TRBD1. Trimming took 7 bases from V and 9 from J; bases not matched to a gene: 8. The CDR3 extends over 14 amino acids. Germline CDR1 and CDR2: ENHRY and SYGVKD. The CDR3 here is CAINRGQGAREQFF. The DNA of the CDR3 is TGTGCCATCAACCGAGGACAGGGGGCGCGTGAGCAGTTCTTC.

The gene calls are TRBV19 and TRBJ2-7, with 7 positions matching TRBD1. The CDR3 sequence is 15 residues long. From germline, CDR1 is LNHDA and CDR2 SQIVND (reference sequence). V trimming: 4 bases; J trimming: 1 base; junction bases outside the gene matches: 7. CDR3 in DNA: TGTGCCAGTAGTAGGGCCCGACAGGGTTCCTACGAGCAGTACTTC. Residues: CASSRARQGSYEQYF.

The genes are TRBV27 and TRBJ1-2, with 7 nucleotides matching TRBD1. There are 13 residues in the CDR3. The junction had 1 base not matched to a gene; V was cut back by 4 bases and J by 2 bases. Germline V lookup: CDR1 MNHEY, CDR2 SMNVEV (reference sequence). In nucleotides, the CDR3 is TGTGCCAGCAGTTACAGGGGAAACTATGGCTACACCTTC. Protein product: CASSYRGNYGYTF.

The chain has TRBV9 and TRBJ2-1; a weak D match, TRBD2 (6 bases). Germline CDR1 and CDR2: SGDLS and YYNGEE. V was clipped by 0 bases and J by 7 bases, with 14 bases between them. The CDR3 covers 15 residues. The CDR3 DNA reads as TGTGCCAGCAGCGTAGGAACTAGCATCGCGAATGAGCAGTTCTTC. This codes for CASSVGTSIANEQFF. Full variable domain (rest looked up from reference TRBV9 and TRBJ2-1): DSGVTQTPKHLITATGQRVTLRCSPRSGDLSVYWYQQSLDQGLQFLIQYYNGEERAKGNILERFSAQQFPDLHSELNLSSLELGDSALYFCASSVGTSIANEQFFGPGTRLTVL.

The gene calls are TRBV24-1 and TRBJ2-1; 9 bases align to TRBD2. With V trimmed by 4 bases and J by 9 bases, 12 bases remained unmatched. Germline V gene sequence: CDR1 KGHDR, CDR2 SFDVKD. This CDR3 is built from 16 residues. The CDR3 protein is CATSDPGTSWSGEQFF. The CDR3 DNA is TGTGCCACCAGTGACCCTGGGACTAGCTGGAGTGGTGAGCAGTTCTTC.

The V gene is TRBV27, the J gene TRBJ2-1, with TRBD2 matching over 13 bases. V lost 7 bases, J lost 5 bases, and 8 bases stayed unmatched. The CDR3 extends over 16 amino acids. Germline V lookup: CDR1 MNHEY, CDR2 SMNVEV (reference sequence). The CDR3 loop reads CASTTLAGGPDNEQFF. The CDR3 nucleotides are TGTGCCAGCACAACACTAGCGGGAGGGCCGGACAATGAGCAGTTCTTC.

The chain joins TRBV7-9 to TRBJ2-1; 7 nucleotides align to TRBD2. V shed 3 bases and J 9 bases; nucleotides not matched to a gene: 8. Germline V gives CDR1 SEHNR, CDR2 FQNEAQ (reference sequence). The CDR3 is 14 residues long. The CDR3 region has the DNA TGTGCCAGCAGCTTGGTAGCGGGTTTCCCTGAGCAGTTCTTC. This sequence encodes CASSLVAGFPEQFF.

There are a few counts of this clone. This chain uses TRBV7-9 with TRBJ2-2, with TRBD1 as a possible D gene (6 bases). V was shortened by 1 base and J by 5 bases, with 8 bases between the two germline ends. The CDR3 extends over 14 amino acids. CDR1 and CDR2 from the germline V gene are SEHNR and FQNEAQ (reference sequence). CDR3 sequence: CASSLEGTTGELFF. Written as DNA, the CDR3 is TGTGCCAGCAGCTTAGAAGGGACAACCGGGGAGCTGTTTTTT.

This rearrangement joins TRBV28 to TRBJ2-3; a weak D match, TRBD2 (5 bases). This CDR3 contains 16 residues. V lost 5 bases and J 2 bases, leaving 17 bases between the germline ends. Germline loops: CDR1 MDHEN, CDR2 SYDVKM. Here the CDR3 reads CASSPLSRAYTDTQYF. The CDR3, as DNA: TGTGCCAGCAGTCCCCTTTCGAGGGCCTACACAGATACGCAGTATTTT.

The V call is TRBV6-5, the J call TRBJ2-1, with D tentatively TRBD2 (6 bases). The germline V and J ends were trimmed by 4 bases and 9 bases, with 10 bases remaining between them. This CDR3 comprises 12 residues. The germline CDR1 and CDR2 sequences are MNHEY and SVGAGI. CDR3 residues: CASSFGSGEQFF. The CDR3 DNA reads TGTGCCAGCAGTTTCGGGAGCGGTGAGCAGTTCTTC.

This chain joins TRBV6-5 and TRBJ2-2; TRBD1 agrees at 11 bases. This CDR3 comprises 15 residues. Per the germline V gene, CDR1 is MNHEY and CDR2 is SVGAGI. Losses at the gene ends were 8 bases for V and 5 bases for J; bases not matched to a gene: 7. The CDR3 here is CASAMGTGGTGELFF. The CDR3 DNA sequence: TGTGCCAGCGCGATGGGGACAGGGGGTACCGGGGAGCTGTTTTTT.

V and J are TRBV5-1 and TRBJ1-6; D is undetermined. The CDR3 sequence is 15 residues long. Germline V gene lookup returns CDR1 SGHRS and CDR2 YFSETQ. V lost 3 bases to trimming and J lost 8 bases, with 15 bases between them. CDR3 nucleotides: TGCGCCAGCAGCTCCCGACCGGACGGGGATTCACCCCTCCACTTT. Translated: CASSSRPDGDSPLHF.

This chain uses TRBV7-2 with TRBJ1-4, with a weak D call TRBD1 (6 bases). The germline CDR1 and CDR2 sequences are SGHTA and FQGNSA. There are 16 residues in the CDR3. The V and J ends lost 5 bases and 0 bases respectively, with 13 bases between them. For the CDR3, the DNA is TGTGCCAGCAGCCACTCATGGACAGCAACTAATGAAAAACTGTTTTTT. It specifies CASSHSWTATNEKLFF.

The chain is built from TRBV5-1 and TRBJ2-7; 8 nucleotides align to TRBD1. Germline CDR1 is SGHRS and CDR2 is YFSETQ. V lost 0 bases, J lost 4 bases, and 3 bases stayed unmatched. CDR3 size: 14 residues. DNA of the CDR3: TGCGCCAGCAGCTTGGCACAGGGGGAATACGAGCAGTACTTC. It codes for CASSLAQGEYEQYF.

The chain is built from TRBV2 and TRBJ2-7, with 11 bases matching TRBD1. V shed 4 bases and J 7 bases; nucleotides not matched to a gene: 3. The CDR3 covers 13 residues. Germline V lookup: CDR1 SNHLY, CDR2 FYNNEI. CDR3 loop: CASSGTGGWEQYF. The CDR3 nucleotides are TGTGCCAGCAGTGGGACAGGGGGCTGGGAGCAGTACTTC.

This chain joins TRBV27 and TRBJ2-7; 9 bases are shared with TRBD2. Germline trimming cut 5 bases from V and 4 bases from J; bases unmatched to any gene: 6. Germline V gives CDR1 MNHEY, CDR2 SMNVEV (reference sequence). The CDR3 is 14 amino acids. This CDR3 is CASSVLAGGYEQYF. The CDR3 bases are TGTGCCAGCAGTGTACTAGCGGGTGGGTACGAGCAGTACTTC.

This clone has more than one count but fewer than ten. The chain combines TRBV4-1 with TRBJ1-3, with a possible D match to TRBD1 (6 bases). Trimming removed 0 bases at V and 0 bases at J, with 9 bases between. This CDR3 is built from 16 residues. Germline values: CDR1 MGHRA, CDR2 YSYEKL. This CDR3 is CASSQDIRGSGNTIYF. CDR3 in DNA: TGCGCCAGCAGCCAAGATATCAGGGGCTCTGGAAACACCATATATTTT.

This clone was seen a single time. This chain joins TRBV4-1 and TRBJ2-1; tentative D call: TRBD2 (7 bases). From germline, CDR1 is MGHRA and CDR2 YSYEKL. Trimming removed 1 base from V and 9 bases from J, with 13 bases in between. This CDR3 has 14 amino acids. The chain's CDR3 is CASSQAGGSGEQFF. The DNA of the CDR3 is TGCGCCAGCAGCCAAGCGGGGGGCAGCGGTGAGCAGTTCTTC.